This T cell receptor beta chain was recorded in a study of STAT5B mutations in CD4+ large granular lymphocyte leukemia (dated by TCRdb to between 2021 and 2024). Context from the whole study: When cryopreserved patient cells were available, CD8+ cells were first depleted, and selection with anti-CD4 microbeads was then performed. The TCRbeta repertoires of CD4+ T-cell large granular lymphocyte leukemia patients were compared with the TCRbeta repertoires of healthy blood donors. Flow cytometry on FACSCanto II or FACSVerse confirmed that purified fractions exceeded 95% purity among lymphocytes.

A remark on this clone: The target of this receptor is not known. Base qualities are not at hand, and no much larger clone is one base apart.

V is cut back by 4 bases and J by 8 bases, with 8 bases in the junction unmatched. CDR1 and CDR2 are read off the germline V gene (reference sequence) as PRHDT and FYEKMQ. The CDR3 holds 15 amino acids from the cysteine to the phenylalanine. Just the 45-base CDR3 DNA is kept, in frame starting at base 1. The immunoSEQ assay at survey resolution was used to sequence TCRbeta rearrangements from genomic DNA. The source study handled its data this way. Clonotypes above 5% of the repertoire were treated as putative leukemic clones, yielding some 60 across around 30 patients. In the TCR sequencing data, the smallest productive clonotype frequency that could be detected was 2.59 x 10-5. Analyses included only productive TCRbeta rearrangements, meaning complete and in-frame sequences. Simpson clonality, calculated in the immunoSEQ Analyzer version 3.0, was used as the measure of sample clonality. Based on frequency, clones were grouped as very rare, small, medium, large (1-20%) or hyperexpanded (>20%). OLGA 1.2.3 estimated generation probabilities, VDJtools produced V-gene circos plots, VDJdb was queried for specificities, and GLIPH identified CDR3 motifs. TCRdb obtained this table from immuneACCESS and retained in-frame rearrangements with V and J assigned. These tables miss some clones; where compared with another copy, unresolved V genes account for less than half of the shortfall, and the remainder is unexplained. V and J calls and clone size come straight from that table; D and trimming were deduced from the DNA. Counted in this sample were 5,000 or so clones; around 90% of them appeared once. The ten largest account for approximately 71% of the sample.

The CD4+ T-LGLL patients were recruited through hematology units in Padova (Italy), Helsinki (Finland) and Shinshu (Japan). Depending on sample availability, patient samples were obtained as bead-purified CD4+, CD4+CD8+, CD57+ or CD56+ fractions, or as unselected PBMC. The TCRbeta data from patients were combined with somatic STAT5B mutation profiles that came from deep amplicon sequencing of the same DNA. All TCR-sequenced material derived from peripheral blood: patient blood samples and healthy donor buffy coats. Ficoll-Hypaque gradient centrifugation was used to isolate peripheral blood mononuclear cells. The Gentra Puregene Cell and Tissue kit was used to extract genomic DNA, and a Qubit 2.0 fluorometer was used to measure the amount of genomic DNA. Results the study describes overall, beyond this receptor: Heterogeneous cell sources were used for patients, and only six or seven CD4-sorted patient samples were included in the clonality comparison with healthy controls. Compared with healthy CD4+ repertoires, CD4-sorted patient repertoires appeared more clonal, and this difference remained even after the putative leukemic clones were removed. TRBV06-family usage was enriched among the top patient clones (8/27) compared with healthy controls (2/35). The data were not HLA-matched, and the relatively small sample size could explain the higher clonality seen in CD4+ compared with CD8+ T-LGLL. Main leukemic clonotypes were private to each patient, although roughly 26% appeared at low frequency in other patients' non-leukemic repertoires.

Source material: PBMCs. Rearrangement joined TRBV13 to TRBJ2-1; 10 middle bases align to TRBD2. This clonotype was obtained from a man aged 35-49 years with CD4+ T-cell large granular lymphocyte leukemia. The nucleotide sequence is TGTGCCAGCAGCTCAGCTAGCGGGAGCGGATATGAGCAGTTCTTC. The resulting protein is CASSSASGSGYEQFF.